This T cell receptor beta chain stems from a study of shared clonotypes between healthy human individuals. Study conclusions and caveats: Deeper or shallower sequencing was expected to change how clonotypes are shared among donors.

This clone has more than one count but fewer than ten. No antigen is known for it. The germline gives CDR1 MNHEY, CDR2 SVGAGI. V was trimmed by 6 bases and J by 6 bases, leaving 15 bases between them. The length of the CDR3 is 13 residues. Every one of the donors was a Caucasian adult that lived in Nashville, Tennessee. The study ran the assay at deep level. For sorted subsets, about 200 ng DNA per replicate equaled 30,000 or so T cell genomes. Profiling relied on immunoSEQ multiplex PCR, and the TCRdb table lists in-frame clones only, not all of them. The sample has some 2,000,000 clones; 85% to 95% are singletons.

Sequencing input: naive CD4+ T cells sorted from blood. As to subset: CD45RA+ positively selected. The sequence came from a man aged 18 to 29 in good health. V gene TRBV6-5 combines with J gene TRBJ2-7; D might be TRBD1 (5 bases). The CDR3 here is CASRGESWGEQYF. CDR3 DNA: TGTGCCAGCAGAGGGGAAAGTTGGGGCGAGCAGTACTTC.